Following are 20 T cell receptor beta chains from one sample sequenced in a study of OX40 agonist ivuxolimab in advanced cancers. TCRdb's table, derived via immunoSEQ multiplex PCR, lists solely in-frame clones and lacks some. The sample gives about 110,000 clones, about 92% of which show up once; less than 0.35% is in the top ten. Sequencing was performed on CD4+ or CD8+ T cells sorted from blood, taken in a trial of the OX40 agonist ivuxolimab. The receptors shown here come from an adult with an advanced solid tumor such as melanoma, head and neck, liver or kidney cancer.

The V call is TRBV28, the J call TRBJ1-2; a possible D gene is TRBD1 (5 bases). CDR3 size: 13 residues. Between the trimmed V and J ends, which lost 6 bases and 8 bases, there was a span of 16 bases. Germline CDR1 MDHEN, CDR2 SYDVKM. This chain's CDR3 is CASSPPGNVGYTF. In nucleotides, the CDR3 is TGTGCCAGCAGCCCCCCAGGGAACGTGGGCTACACCTTC.

The table lists this clone with a few counts. The chain uses TRBV30 and TRBJ1-3, with D possibly being TRBD1 (5 bases). In germline, CDR1 is GTSNPN, CDR2 SVGIG (reference sequence). The CDR3 totals 16 residues. The ends were cut back, 7 bases at V and 0 bases at J, with 19 bases in the middle. The CDR3 region is CASVSPGLYSGNTIYF. As DNA, the CDR3 is TGTGCCTCAGTATCGCCGGGACTTTACTCTGGAAACACCATATATTTT.

The DNA for the CDR3 is TGTGCCAGCAGCCCCAACGCAGATAGCAATCAGCCCCAGCATTTT. Amino acids: CASSPNADSNQPQHF. The rearrangement joins TRBV5-4 to TRBJ1-5, with D unclear. CDR3 length equals 15 residues. Germline V lookup: CDR1 SGHNT, CDR2 YYREEE (reference sequence). The V gene lost 4 bases and the J gene lost 0 bases, with 11 bases spanning the gap.

As regards this clone: One end of the junction varies from germline; a read error may be responsible. The gene calls are TRBV5-6 and TRBJ1-6; D is ambiguous. CDR3 length equals 14 residues. Germline lookup yields CDR1 SGHDT and CDR2 YYEEEE. The CDR3 sequence: CASNPSDGNSPLYF. The CDR3 DNA sequence: TGTGCCAGCAACCCCTCGGACGGGAATTCACCCCTCTACTTT.

The V and J genes are TRBV7-2 and TRBJ1-1; D not certain. Per germline, CDR1 SGHTA and CDR2 FQGNSA. V lost 3 bases, J lost 2 bases, and 13 bases lay in between. CDR3 size: 15 residues. Here the CDR3 reads CASSFQRAVNTEAFF. The CDR3 nucleotides are TGTGCCAGCAGCTTTCAGAGGGCAGTTAACACTGAAGCTTTCTTT.

The chain recombines TRBV10-3 with TRBJ2-3; 10 nucleotides align to TRBD2. The CDR3 is made up of 17 amino acids. V shed 3 bases and J 5 bases; nucleotides not matched to a gene: 11. Germline V gene lookup returns CDR1 ENHRY and CDR2 SYGVKD. Written as DNA, the CDR3 is TGTGCCATCAGTGACGGGAGAGCGGGGGGGCTGCGAGATACGCAGTATTTT. Translated, it gives CAISDGRAGGLRDTQYF.

The chain joins TRBV19 to TRBJ1-5, with D unclear. CDR1 LNHDA and CDR2 SQIVND come from the germline V gene (reference sequence). This CDR3 has 16 amino acids. The V end lost 2 bases, the J end lost 1 base, and 12 bases lay between the germline ends. The chain's CDR3 is CASSIRWQRSNQPQHF. DNA for the CDR3: TGTGCCAGTAGTATAAGGTGGCAGCGGAGCAATCAGCCCCAGCATTTT.

The chain combines TRBV4-3 with TRBJ2-3, with TRBD2 matching over 10 bases. V shed 0 bases and J 4 bases; nucleotides not matched to a gene: 4. The CDR3 has 16 residues. CDR1 and CDR2 from the germline V gene are LGHNA and YSLEER. CDR3 sequence (DNA): TGCGCCAGCAGCCAAGATAGCCTAGCGGGGGCAGATACGCAGTATTTT. It specifies CASSQDSLAGADTQYF.

The chain uses TRBV7-2 and TRBJ2-2; D is unresolved. The V end was cut by 6 bases, the J end by 2 bases, with 19 bases between. Germline loops: CDR1 SGHTA, CDR2 FQGNSA. The CDR3 covers 17 residues. The CDR3 bases are TGTGCCAGCAGTCGCAAGATGACCGGTCCTAACACCGGGGAGCTGTTTTTT. Translating gives CASSRKMTGPNTGELFF.

In its sample, this clone was seen a few times. This chain joins TRBV11-2 and TRBJ2-6, with D uncertain. Trimming stripped 3 bases from V and 0 bases from J, with 3 bases between. This CDR3 contains 14 residues. CDR1 is SGHAT and CDR2 is FQNNGV in the germline V gene. CDR3 sequence: CASSFGSGANVLTF. CDR3 bases: TGTGCCAGCAGCTTCGGCTCTGGGGCCAACGTCCTGACTTTC.

This sequence joins TRBV7-2 and TRBJ2-2; 8 nucleotides match TRBD1. CDR3 size: 16 residues. The germline V gene encodes CDR1 SGHTA and CDR2 FQGNSA. The ends lost 6 bases at V and 0 bases at J; junction bases unmatched: 6. The CDR3 region has the DNA TGTGCCAGCAGGAGGGACAGGAACGCGAACACCGGGGAGCTGTTTTTT. Translated: CASRRDRNANTGELFF.

The chain employs TRBV21-1 and TRBJ2-1; the D call of TRBD2 is as the table states it, not checked on the DNA. TRBV21-1 is tagged as a pseudogene. The CDR3 is 18 residues long. CDR3 protein: CASSLRYGGGDPYNEQFF. The CDR3 coding sequence is TGTGCCAGCAGCCTACGTTATGGCGGGGGAGATCCCTACAATGAGCAGTTCTTC.

The chain joins TRBV27 to TRBJ2-1; tentative D call: TRBD1 (6 bases). In germline, CDR1 is MNHEY, CDR2 SMNVEV (reference sequence). The CDR3 consists of 17 residues. V was shortened by 4 bases and J by 1 base, with 17 bases between the two germline ends. The DNA of the CDR3 is TGTGCCAGCAGTTCCACATCCGGGACATGGTCCTACAATGAGCAGTTCTTC. Its translation is CASSSTSGTWSYNEQFF.

The chain couples TRBV15 to TRBJ2-7, with a weak D call TRBD2 (6 bases). The germline gives CDR1 LNHNV, CDR2 YYDKDF (reference sequence). The V end was cut by 0 bases, the J end by 1 base, with 16 bases between. The CDR3 is 17 residues long. CDR3 amino acids: CATSRDLTRPKSYEQYF. Here the CDR3 DNA reads TGTGCCACCAGCAGAGACCTGACTAGACCCAAATCCTACGAGCAGTACTTC.

The chain recombines TRBV5-6 with TRBJ1-1, with D tentatively TRBD1 (5 bases). This CDR3 has 14 residues. Germline CDR1 reads SGHDT; CDR2 reads YYEEEE. V lost 3 bases to trimming and J lost 0 bases, with 9 bases between them. The CDR3, as DNA: TGTGCCAGCAGCTCGAGGGGTATGAACACTGAAGCTTTCTTT. Translation gives CASSSRGMNTEAFF.

The sample holds a few counts of this clone. The chain links TRBV4-3 to TRBJ2-1; D could derive from TRBD1 or TRBD2 (5 bases each). V was cut by 2 bases and J by 7 bases, with 18 bases left in between. The CDR3 loop spans 16 amino acids. The germline CDR1 and CDR2 sequences are LGHNA and YSLEER. The CDR3 protein is CASSQQFRDATNEQFF. In DNA form, the CDR3 reads TGCGCCAGCAGCCAACAATTCCGGGACGCCACGAATGAGCAGTTCTTC.

This rearrangement joins TRBV28 to TRBJ1-1, with D uncertain. V was trimmed by 5 bases and J by 1 base, leaving 14 bases between them. There are 15 residues in the CDR3. In germline, CDR1 is MDHEN, CDR2 SYDVKM. As DNA, the CDR3 is TGTGCCAGCAGTCCCAGAAAAGGGTGGAACACTGAAGCTTTCTTT. Encoded protein: CASSPRKGWNTEAFF.

The chain couples TRBV11-1 to TRBJ2-1; TRBD1 aligns across 11 bases. CDR3 length: 16 residues. V shed 1 base and J 5 bases; nucleotides not matched to a gene: 4. Per the germline V gene, CDR1 is SGHAT and CDR2 is FQDESV (reference sequence). CDR3 sequence: CASSLDWGQGDNEQFF. The CDR3 coding sequence is TGTGCCAGCAGCTTAGACTGGGGACAGGGGGACAATGAGCAGTTCTTC.

The genes are TRBV27 and TRBJ2-1, with 10 bases aligning to TRBD1. Germline V lookup: CDR1 MNHEY, CDR2 SMNVEV (reference sequence). The CDR3 is 15 amino acids. After removal of 4 bases from V and 8 bases from J, the junction contained 8 bases not matched to a gene. In DNA, the CDR3 is TGTGCCAGCAGTTCCTGGGACAGGGGAAGGGATGAGCAGTTCTTC. Protein product: CASSSWDRGRDEQFF.

The CDR3 region is CASSLVADGRGYTF. CDR3 nucleotides: TGCGCCAGCAGCTTGGTTGCCGACGGGAGAGGCTACACCTTC. The rearrangement links TRBV5-1 to TRBJ1-2; D gene ambiguous. Deletions cut 0 bases from V and 8 bases from J, with 14 bases between. The germline gives CDR1 SGHRS, CDR2 YFSETQ. CDR3 length: 14 residues.